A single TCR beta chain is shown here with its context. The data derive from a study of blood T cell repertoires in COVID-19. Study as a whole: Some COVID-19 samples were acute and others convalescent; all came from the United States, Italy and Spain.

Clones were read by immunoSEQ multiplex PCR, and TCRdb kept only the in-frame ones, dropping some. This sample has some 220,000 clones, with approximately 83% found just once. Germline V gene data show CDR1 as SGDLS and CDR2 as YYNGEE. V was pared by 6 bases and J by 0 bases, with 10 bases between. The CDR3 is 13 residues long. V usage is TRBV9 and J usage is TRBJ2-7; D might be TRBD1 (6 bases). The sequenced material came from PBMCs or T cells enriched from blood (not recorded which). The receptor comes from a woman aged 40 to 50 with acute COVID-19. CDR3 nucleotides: TGTGCCAGCACCCCGGACAGCTCCTACGAGCAGTACTTC. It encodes CASTPDSSYEQYF.